A single sample is the source of the 30 T cell receptor beta chains below, sequenced in a study of blood T cells in healthy people across ages. The authors ran a second PCR of about 6 to 12 cycles using a sample-barcoded 5' primer and a J-beta primer mix. TCRdb redid the calling of the 5' RACE reads with MiXCR, one entry per CDR3 protein. Of around 850,000 distinct CDR3 sequences in the sample, about 37% were seen once. The sample was blood. These receptor sequences come from a young man in good health.

In its sample, this clonotype was seen a few times. The rearrangement joins TRBV4-1 to TRBJ1-1; D uncertain. CDR1 and CDR2 (germline): MGHRA, YSYEKL. This CDR3 comprises 14 residues. Trimming pared 3 bases from V and 0 bases from J, leaving 8 bases between. CDR3 region: CASSQTTLNTEAFF. The DNA of the CDR3 is TGCGCCAGCAGCCAGACGACCTTGAACACTGAAGCTTTCTTT.

The table lists this clonotype with a few counts. This chain connects TRBV20-1 to TRBJ2-3; D remains unclear. V was shortened by 0 bases and J by 0 bases, with 10 bases between the two germline ends. Germline V gene data show CDR1 as DFQATT and CDR2 as SNEGSKA (reference sequence). This CDR3 has 15 residues. This CDR3 reads CSARDPKVSTDTQYF. In nucleotides, the CDR3 is TGCAGTGCTAGAGATCCAAAGGTTAGCACAGATACGCAGTATTTT.

The gene calls are TRBV7-9 and TRBJ2-3; 7 nucleotides agree with TRBD2. The CDR3 spans 15 residues. With V trimmed by 2 bases and J by 2 bases, 4 bases remained unmatched. CDR1 is SEHNR, CDR2 FQNEAQ, per germline (reference sequence). CDR3 loop: CASSLQAGTTDTQYF. In nucleotides, the CDR3 is TGTGCCAGCAGCTTACAAGCGGGGACCACAGATACGCAGTATTTT. The full variable domain, its missing parts supplied by reference TRBV7-9 and TRBJ2-3, is DTGVSQNPRHKITKRGQNVTFRCDPISEHNRLYWYRQTLGQGPEFLTYFQNEAQLEKSRLLSDRFSAERPKGSFSTLEIQRTEQGDSAMYLCASSLQAGTTDTQYFGPGTRLTVL.

This chain links TRBV29-1 with TRBJ1-2; the D gene is possibly TRBD1 (5 bases). The CDR3 runs 12 residues. V lost 4 bases and J 8 bases, leaving 14 bases between the germline ends. CDR1 and CDR2 from the germline V gene are SQVTM and ANQGSEA. CDR3 in amino acids: CSVGGGTRGYTF. The CDR3 DNA is TGCAGCGTTGGTGGGGGGACCAGAGGCTACACCTTC.

Many counts were recorded for this clonotype. A much bigger clone sits one base away, suggesting this may be a read error. This sequence joins TRBV5-1 and TRBJ2-3; no firm D call. Trimming took off 5 bases at V and 0 bases at J, with 16 bases between the two ends. CDR1 SGHRS and CDR2 YFSETQ come from the germline V gene. The CDR3 length is 16 residues. The CDR3 sequence: CASSLAGVPSTDTQYF. Written as DNA, the CDR3 is TGCGCCAGCAGTCTGGCTGGGGTCCCCAGCACAGATACGCAGTATTTT. Full variable domain (rest looked up from reference TRBV5-1 and TRBJ2-3): KAGVTQTPRYLIKTRGQQVTLSCSPISGHRSVSWYQQTPGQGLQFLFEYFSETQRNKGNFPGRFSGRQFSNSRSEMNVSTLELGDSALYLCASSLAGVPSTDTQYFGPGTRLTVL.

The V call is TRBV7-2, the J call TRBJ1-2; 9 bases are shared with TRBD1. CDR1 is SGHTA and CDR2 is FQGNSA in the germline V gene. Losses at the gene ends were 5 bases for V and 8 bases for J; bases not matched to a gene: 6. The CDR3 length is 13 residues. As DNA, the CDR3 is TGTGCCAGCAGCCCACAGGGGGCGGAAGGCTACACCTTC. Translating gives CASSPQGAEGYTF.

This chain links TRBV18 with TRBJ2-7; D not resolved. The V end lost 3 bases, the J end lost 2 bases, and 17 bases lay between the germline ends. This CDR3 has 16 residues. The germline gives CDR1 KGHSH, CDR2 LQKENI. The CDR3 region is CASSPSQEVPPYEQYF. The CDR3 nucleotides are TGTGCCAGCTCACCTAGCCAAGAAGTTCCACCCTACGAGCAGTACTTC.

J is TRBJ2-4 and V is TRBV4-1; 10 bases are a match to TRBD2. The J call may not be correct, given that the DNA end is closer to TRBJ2-7. The CDR3 sequence is 16 residues long. Germline V gives CDR1 MGHRA, CDR2 YSYEKL. CDR3 sequence (DNA): TGCGCCAGCAGCCAGGTGGCTAGCGGGAGAGGTTACGAGCAGTACTTC. Its protein is CASSQVASGRGYEQYF.

In its sample, this clonotype was seen a few times. This chain uses TRBV6-5 with TRBJ2-1; D may be TRBD1 (5 bases). Germline CDR1 MNHEY, CDR2 SVGAGI. Deletions cut 5 bases from V and 5 bases from J, with 19 bases between. The CDR3 is 16 amino acids. The CDR3 sequence: CASSPQLSTENNEQFF. In DNA form, the CDR3 reads TGTGCCAGCAGTCCCCAGTTATCGACAGAGAACAATGAGCAGTTCTTC.

Notes on this clonotype: Germline is not matched at one junction end, which may reflect a read error. The V gene is TRBV6-5, the J gene TRBJ2-3, with unresolved D. Germline CDR1 and CDR2: MNHEY and SVGAGI. This CDR3 contains 17 residues. CDR3 protein: CASSYSRSSGSTDTRYF. In DNA, the CDR3 is TGTGCCAGCAGTTACTCGAGGTCTAGTGGAAGCACAGATACGCGGTATTTT.

The rearrangement uses TRBV12-3 or TRBV12-4 and TRBJ1-6, with D unclear. The CDR3 covers 16 residues. The V end was cut by 6 bases, the J end by 1 base, with 13 bases between. The DNA of the CDR3 is TGTGCCAGCAGCCCCCCAGATGGATCCTATAATTCACCCCTCCACTTT. This sequence encodes CASSPPDGSYNSPLHF.

This clonotype has a handful of counts. This chain joins TRBV20-1 and TRBJ1-1, with D perhaps TRBD1 (6 bases). Trimming took 6 bases from V and 3 from J, leaving 14 bases between them. Germline values: CDR1 DFQATT, CDR2 SNEGSKA (reference sequence). The CDR3 spans 13 residues. Written as DNA, the CDR3 is TGCAGTGCCCGCAGGGGTTGGGACACTGAAGCTTTCTTT. Protein sequence: CSARRGWDTEAFF.

The gene calls are TRBV29-1 and TRBJ1-1; D unclear. From germline, CDR1 is SQVTM and CDR2 ANQGSEA. Deletions cut 6 bases from V and 1 base from J, with 15 bases between. This CDR3 comprises 14 residues. CDR3 sequence reads: CSVSRRISNTEAFF. The CDR3 DNA is TGCAGCGTATCTCGACGGATCTCGAACACTGAAGCTTTCTTT.

The chain has TRBV6-2 or TRBV6-3 and TRBJ2-5; 14 bases agree with TRBD2. Trimming at V came to 4 bases and at J to 11 bases, leaving 12 bases not matched to a gene. CDR1 is MNHEY and CDR2 is SVGEGT in the germline V gene. The CDR3 consists of 16 residues. This chain's CDR3 is CASSSETSGGVNEQYF. Written as DNA, the CDR3 is TGTGCCAGCAGTTCCGAGACTAGCGGGGGGGTAAATGAGCAGTACTTC.

This chain joins TRBV6-5 and TRBJ2-5, with D uncertain. The V end was cut by 6 bases, the J end by 11 bases, with 22 bases between. The length of the CDR3 is 14 residues. Germline V gene data show CDR1 as MNHEY and CDR2 as SVGAGI. The CDR3 sequence is CASSPRIRNNEQYF. The CDR3 DNA is TGTGCCAGCAGCCCCAGGATCCGAAACAATGAGCAGTACTTC.

There are many counts of this clonotype. The chain uses TRBV20-1 and TRBJ2-3; D is possibly TRBD1 (5 bases). The CDR3 is 15 amino acids. Germline V gene lookup returns CDR1 DFQATT and CDR2 SNEGSKA (reference sequence). Between the trimmed V and J ends, which lost 0 bases and 2 bases, there was a span of 12 bases. CDR3 sequence: CSARELAGNTDTQYF. The CDR3 DNA follows: TGCAGTGCTAGAGAGTTGGCAGGGAACACAGATACGCAGTATTTT.

This chain joins TRBV3-1 and TRBJ2-5; D is undetermined. This CDR3 comprises 13 residues. Germline CDR1 is LGHDT and CDR2 is YNNKEL (reference sequence). The ends were cut back, 0 bases at V and 10 bases at J, with 12 bases in the middle. The CDR3 DNA follows: TGTGCCAGCAGCCAAGATCTGATGGGGAACCAGTACTTC. Its translation: CASSQDLMGNQYF.

The sample holds a few counts of this clonotype. The chain combines TRBV12-3 or TRBV12-4 with TRBJ1-1, with D tentatively TRBD1 (5 bases). CDR3 size: 10 residues. V was clipped by 5 bases and J by 10 bases, with 8 bases between them. The CDR3 DNA reads as TGTGCCAGCAGTGCCGGGACAGCTTTCTTT. Protein: CASSAGTAFF.

This clonotype was found a few times. V usage is TRBV20-1 and J usage is TRBJ2-7; the D gene is possibly TRBD2 (7 bases). The germline V gene encodes CDR1 DFQATT and CDR2 SNEGSKA (reference sequence). The CDR3 is made up of 16 amino acids. V dropped 2 bases and J dropped 2 bases, with 19 bases sitting between them. CDR3 sequence reads: CSARSRRGPHTYEQYF. The CDR3 DNA sequence: TGCAGTGCTAGATCTAGGCGGGGGCCGCACACCTACGAGCAGTACTTC.

This chain joins TRBV6-2 or TRBV6-3 and TRBJ2-1, with D unresolved. Germline V gene sequence: CDR1 MNHEY, CDR2 SVGEGT. Trimming took 0 bases from V and 6 from J, leaving 9 bases between them. The CDR3 covers 14 residues. CDR3 bases: TGTGCCAGCAGTTACTCGTTTGGGGTCAATGAGCAGTTCTTC. Amino acids: CASSYSFGVNEQFF.

This clonotype turned up a few times. The V call is TRBV7-2, the J call TRBJ2-3; no firm D call. The CDR3 has 13 amino acids. The germline V gene encodes CDR1 SGHTA and CDR2 FQGNSA. With 4 bases removed from V and 2 bases from J, the gap between germline ends came to 7 bases. Here the CDR3 reads CASSSTFTDTQYF. CDR3 in DNA: TGTGCCAGCAGCTCCACCTTCACAGATACGCAGTATTTT.

As for this clonotype: A much bigger clone sits one base away, suggesting this may be a read error. The chain recombines TRBV12-3 or TRBV12-4 with TRBJ1-4, with unresolved D. CDR3 length: 15 amino acids. The CDR3 loop is CAGSLDAATNEKLFF. CDR3 coding DNA: TGTGCCGGCAGCCTCGACGCAGCAACTAATGAAAAACTGTTTTTT.

This clonotype was seen a few times. The CDR3, as DNA: TGCGCCAGCAGCCAAGCAAGCGGGGTGGCAGAGACCCAGTACTTC. As protein: CASSQASGVAETQYF. This chain uses TRBV4-1 with TRBJ2-4, with 7 bases lining up with TRBD2. The DNA matches TRBJ2-5 better at its end, which makes the J call doubtful. The germline gives CDR1 MGHRA, CDR2 YSYEKL. The CDR3 spans 15 residues.

Many counts were recorded for this clonotype. The chain couples TRBV12-3 or TRBV12-4 to TRBJ1-5; TRBD1 is a possible D gene (6 bases). This CDR3 is built from 18 residues. Trimming shortened V by 6 bases and J by 1 base, and 22 bases separated the two germline ends. The chain's CDR3 is CASSKVRGARWSNQPQHF. The CDR3 region has the DNA TGTGCCAGCAGCAAGGTCCGGGGGGCGCGATGGAGCAATCAGCCCCAGCATTTT.

Ten or more counts support this clonotype. V and J are TRBV2 and TRBJ2-1; 10 nucleotides match TRBD1. The germline V gene has CDR1 SNHLY and CDR2 FYNNEI. The CDR3 sequence is 15 residues long. V lost 1 base to trimming and J lost 6 bases; unmatched junction nucleotides: 3. This chain's CDR3 is CASSEGRTGGNEQFF. As DNA, the CDR3 is TGTGCCAGCAGTGAAGGGAGGACAGGGGGCAATGAGCAGTTCTTC.

This clonotype was counted only a few times. The chain links TRBV7-2 to TRBJ1-6; possibly TRBD1 for D (5 bases). The germline V gene has CDR1 SGHTA and CDR2 FQGNSA. The germline V and J ends were trimmed by 5 bases and 7 bases, with 15 bases remaining between them. The CDR3 sequence is 15 residues long. CDR3 region: CASSRDGGGNSPLHF. The DNA for the CDR3 is TGTGCCAGCAGCAGGGACGGAGGAGGGAATTCACCCCTCCACTTT.

Only a few counts were recorded for this clonotype. The chain combines TRBV6-5 with TRBJ2-1; D possibly uses TRBD1 or TRBD2 (5 bases each). The CDR3 contains 16 residues. The germline V and J ends were trimmed by 0 bases and 5 bases, with 14 bases remaining between them. Germline V CDR1 and CDR2: MNHEY, SVGAGI. CDR3 residues: CASSYSRGWGNNEQFF. The CDR3, as DNA: TGTGCCAGCAGTTACTCGCGAGGGTGGGGGAACAATGAGCAGTTCTTC.

On this clonotype itself: A much larger clone sits a single nucleotide away, making a read error possible. The genes are TRBV20-1 and TRBJ2-7; weak D call: TRBD1 (5 bases). The CDR3 is 14 amino acids. The V gene's germline CDR1 is DFQATT and CDR2 SNEGSKA (reference sequence). In DNA, the CDR3 is TGCAGTGCTAGACTCATCGACAGAAGCTACGAGCGGTACTTC. Translated: CSARLIDRSYERYF.

The sample holds a few counts of this clonotype. V and J are TRBV4-3 and TRBJ2-1, with TRBD1 identical over 10 bases. This CDR3 region has 16 residues. V was pared by 3 bases and J by 3 bases, with 5 bases of the junction left unmatched. Germline V gives CDR1 LGHNA, CDR2 YSLEER. CDR3 DNA sequence: TGCGCCAGCAGCCATACCCGGGACAGGGGCTACAATGAGCAGTTCTTC. The encoded protein is CASSHTRDRGYNEQFF.

This clonotype appeared a few times. V is TRBV4-2 and J is TRBJ1-5; D is undetermined. The CDR3 loop spans 15 amino acids. Germline V gene lookup returns CDR1 LGHNA and CDR2 YNFKEQ. Trimming removed 1 base at V and 0 bases at J, with 7 bases between. The CDR3 here is CASSQAQYSNQPQHF. CDR3 nucleotide sequence: TGTGCCAGCAGCCAAGCGCAGTATAGCAATCAGCCCCAGCATTTT.